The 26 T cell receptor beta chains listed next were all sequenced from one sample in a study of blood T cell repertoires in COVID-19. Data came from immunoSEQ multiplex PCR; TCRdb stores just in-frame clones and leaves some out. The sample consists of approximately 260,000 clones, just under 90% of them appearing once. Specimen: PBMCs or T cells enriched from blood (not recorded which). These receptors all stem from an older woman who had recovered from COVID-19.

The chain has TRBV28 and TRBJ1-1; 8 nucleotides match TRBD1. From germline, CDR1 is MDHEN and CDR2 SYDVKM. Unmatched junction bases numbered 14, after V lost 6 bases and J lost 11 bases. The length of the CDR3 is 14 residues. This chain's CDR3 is CASRPGTVNRGAFF. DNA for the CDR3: TGTGCCAGCAGGCCCGGGACGGTTAACAGGGGGGCTTTCTTT. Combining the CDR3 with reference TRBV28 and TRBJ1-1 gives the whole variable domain DVKVTQSSRYLVKRTGEKVFLECVQDMDHENMFWYRQDPGLGLRLIYFSYDVKMKEKGDIPEGYSVSREKKERFSLILESASTNQTSMYLCASRPGTVNRGAFFGQGTRLTVV.

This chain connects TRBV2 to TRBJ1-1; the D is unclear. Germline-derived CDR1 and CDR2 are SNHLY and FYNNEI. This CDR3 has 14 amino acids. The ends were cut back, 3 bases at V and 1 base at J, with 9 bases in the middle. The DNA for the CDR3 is TGTGCCAGCAGTGATCGTAGATCGAACACTGAAGCTTTCTTT. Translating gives CASSDRRSNTEAFF.

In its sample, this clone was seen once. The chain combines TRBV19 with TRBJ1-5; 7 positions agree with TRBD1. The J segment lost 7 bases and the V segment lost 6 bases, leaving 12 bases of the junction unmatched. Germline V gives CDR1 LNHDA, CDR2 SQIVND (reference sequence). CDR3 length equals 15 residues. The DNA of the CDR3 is TGTGCCAGTAGAGGGCTACAGGGGTGGGAACAGCCCCAGCATTTT. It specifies CASRGLQGWEQPQHF.

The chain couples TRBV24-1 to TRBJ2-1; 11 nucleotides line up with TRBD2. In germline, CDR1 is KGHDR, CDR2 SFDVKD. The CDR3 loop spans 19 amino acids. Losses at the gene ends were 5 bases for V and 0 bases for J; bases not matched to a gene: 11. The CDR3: CATSGPGTSGLSSYNEQFF. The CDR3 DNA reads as TGTGCCACCAGTGGTCCCGGGACTAGCGGCTTGAGCTCCTACAATGAGCAGTTCTTC.

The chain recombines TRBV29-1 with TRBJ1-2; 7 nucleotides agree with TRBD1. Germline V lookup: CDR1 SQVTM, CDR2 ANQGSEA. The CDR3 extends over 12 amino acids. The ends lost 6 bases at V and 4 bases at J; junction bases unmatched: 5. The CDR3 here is CSVGTAAYGYTF. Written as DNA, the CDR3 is TGCAGCGTCGGGACAGCAGCCTATGGCTACACCTTC. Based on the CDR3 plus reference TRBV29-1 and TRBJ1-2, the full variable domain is SAVISQKPSRDICQRGTSLTIQCQVDSQVTMMFWYRQQPGQSLTLIATANQGSEATYESGFVIDKFPISRPNLTFSTLTVSNMSPEDSSIYLCSVGTAAYGYTFGSGTRLTVV.

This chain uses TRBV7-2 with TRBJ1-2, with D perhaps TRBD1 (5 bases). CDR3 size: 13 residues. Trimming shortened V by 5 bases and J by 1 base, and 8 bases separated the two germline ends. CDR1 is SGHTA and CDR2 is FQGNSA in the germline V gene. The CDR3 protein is CASSTGVNYGYTF. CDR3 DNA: TGTGCCAGCAGCACAGGAGTTAACTATGGCTACACCTTC.

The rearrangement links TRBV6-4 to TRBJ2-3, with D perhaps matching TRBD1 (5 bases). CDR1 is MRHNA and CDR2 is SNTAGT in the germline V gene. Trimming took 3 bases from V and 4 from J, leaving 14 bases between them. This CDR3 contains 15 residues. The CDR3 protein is CASSDKAQGPDTQYF. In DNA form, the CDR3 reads TGTGCCAGCAGTGATAAGGCGCAGGGTCCAGATACGCAGTATTTT.

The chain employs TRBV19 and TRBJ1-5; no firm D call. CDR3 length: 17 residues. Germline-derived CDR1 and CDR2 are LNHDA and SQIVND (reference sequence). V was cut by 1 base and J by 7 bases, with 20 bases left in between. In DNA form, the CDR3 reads TGTGCCAGTAGTATAGTATGGGGAGCCGGGCAGCGCCAGCCCCAGCATTTT. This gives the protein CASSIVWGAGQRQPQHF.

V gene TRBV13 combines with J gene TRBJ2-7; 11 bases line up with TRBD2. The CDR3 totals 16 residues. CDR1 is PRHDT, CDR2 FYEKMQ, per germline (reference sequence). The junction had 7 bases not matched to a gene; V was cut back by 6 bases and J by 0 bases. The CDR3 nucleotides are TGTGCCAGCAGTCCGACCACTAGCGGGAGCTCCTACGAGCAGTACTTC. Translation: CASSPTTSGSSYEQYF.

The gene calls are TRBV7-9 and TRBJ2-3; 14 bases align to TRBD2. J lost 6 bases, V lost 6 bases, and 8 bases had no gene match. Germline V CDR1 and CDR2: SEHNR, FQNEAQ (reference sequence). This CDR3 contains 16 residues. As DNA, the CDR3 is TGTGCCAGCAGGACGCCGGGACTAGCGGGAGCGGATACGCAGTATTTT. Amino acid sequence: CASRTPGLAGADTQYF.

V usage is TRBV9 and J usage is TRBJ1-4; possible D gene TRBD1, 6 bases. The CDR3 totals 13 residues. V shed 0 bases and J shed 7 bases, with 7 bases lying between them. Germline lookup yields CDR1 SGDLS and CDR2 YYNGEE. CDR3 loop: CASSVGDTEKLFF. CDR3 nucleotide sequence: TGTGCCAGCAGCGTAGGGGACACTGAAAAACTGTTTTTT. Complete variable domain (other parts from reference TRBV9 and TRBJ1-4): DSGVTQTPKHLITATGQRVTLRCSPRSGDLSVYWYQQSLDQGLQFLIQYYNGEERAKGNILERFSAQQFPDLHSELNLSSLELGDSALYFCASSVGDTEKLFFGSGTQLSVL.

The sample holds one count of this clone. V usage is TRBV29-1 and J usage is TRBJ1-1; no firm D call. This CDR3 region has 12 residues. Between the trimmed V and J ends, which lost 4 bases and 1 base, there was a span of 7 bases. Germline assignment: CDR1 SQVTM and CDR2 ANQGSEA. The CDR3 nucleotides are TGCAGCGTTGTGGCACCGAACACTGAAGCTTTCTTT. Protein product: CSVVAPNTEAFF.

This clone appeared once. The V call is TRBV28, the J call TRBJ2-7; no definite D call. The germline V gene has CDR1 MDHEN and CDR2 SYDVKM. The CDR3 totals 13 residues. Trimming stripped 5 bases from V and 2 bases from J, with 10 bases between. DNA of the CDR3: TGTGCCAGCAGTCCCCAGTCCACCTACGAGCAGTACTTC. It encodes CASSPQSTYEQYF.

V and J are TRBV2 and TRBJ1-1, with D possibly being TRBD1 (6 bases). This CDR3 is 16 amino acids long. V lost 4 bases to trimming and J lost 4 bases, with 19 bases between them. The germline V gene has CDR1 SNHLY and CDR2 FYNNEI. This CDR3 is CASSARRGHLSTEAFF. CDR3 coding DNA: TGTGCCAGCAGTGCCCGCAGGGGTCACCTCTCCACTGAAGCTTTCTTT.

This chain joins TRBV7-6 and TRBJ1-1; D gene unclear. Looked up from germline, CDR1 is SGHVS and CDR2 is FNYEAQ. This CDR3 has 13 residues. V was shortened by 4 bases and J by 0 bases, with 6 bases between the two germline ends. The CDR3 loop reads CASSSGVNTEAFF. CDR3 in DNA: TGTGCCAGCAGCTCCGGGGTGAACACTGAAGCTTTCTTT.

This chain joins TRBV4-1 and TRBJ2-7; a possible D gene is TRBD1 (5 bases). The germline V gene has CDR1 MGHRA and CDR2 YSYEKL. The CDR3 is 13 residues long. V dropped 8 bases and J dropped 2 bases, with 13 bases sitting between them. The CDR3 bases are TGCGCCAGCCGCCTTGGGGCCACCTACGAGCAGTACTTC. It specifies CASRLGATYEQYF.

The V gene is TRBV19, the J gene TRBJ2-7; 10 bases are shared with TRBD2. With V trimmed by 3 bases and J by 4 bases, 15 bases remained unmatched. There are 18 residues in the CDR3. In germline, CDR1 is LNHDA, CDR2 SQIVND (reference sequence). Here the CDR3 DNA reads TGTGCCAGTAGTATTTCTAGCGGGAGCTATACATTCGGTTACGAGCAGTACTTC. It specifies CASSISSGSYTFGYEQYF. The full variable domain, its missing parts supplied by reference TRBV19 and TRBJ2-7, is DGGITQSPKYLFRKEGQNVTLSCEQNLNHDAMYWYRQDPGQGLRLIYYSQIVNDFQKGDIAEGYSVSREKKESFPLTVTSAQKNPTAFYLCASSISSGSYTFGYEQYFGPGTRLTVT.

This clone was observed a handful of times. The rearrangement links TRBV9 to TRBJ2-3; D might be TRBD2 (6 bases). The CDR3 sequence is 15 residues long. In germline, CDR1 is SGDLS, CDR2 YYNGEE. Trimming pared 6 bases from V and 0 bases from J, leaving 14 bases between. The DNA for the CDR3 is TGTGCCAGCACCTTTTCCGGGACTAGCACAGATACGCAGTATTTT. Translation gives CASTFSGTSTDTQYF.

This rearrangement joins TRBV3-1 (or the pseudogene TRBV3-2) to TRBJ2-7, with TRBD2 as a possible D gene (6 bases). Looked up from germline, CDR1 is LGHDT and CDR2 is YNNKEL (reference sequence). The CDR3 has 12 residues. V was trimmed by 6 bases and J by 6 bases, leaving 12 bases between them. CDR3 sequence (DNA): TGTGCCAGCAGTCAGGACTACTCCGAGCAGTACTTC. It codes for CASSQDYSEQYF.

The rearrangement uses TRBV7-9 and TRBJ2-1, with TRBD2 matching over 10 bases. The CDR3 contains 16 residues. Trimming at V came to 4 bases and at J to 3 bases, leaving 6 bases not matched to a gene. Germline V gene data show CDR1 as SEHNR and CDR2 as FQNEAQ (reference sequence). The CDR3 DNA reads TGTGCCAGCAGCTCGGCTAGCGGGGGCCTCTACAATGAGCAGTTCTTC. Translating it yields CASSSASGGLYNEQFF. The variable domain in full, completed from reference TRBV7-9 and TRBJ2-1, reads DTGVSQNPRHKITKRGQNVTFRCDPISEHNRLYWYRQTLGQGPEFLTYFQNEAQLEKSRLLSDRFSAERPKGSFSTLEIQRTEQGDSAMYLCASSSASGGLYNEQFFGPGTRLTVL.

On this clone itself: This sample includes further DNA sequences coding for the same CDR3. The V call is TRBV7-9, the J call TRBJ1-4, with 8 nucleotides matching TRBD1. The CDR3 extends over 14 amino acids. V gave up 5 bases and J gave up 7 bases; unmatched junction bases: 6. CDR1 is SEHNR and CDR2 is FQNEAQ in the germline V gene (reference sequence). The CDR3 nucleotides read TGTGCCAGCAGCCTAGGACAGGGAGGTGAAAAACTGTTTTTT. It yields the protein CASSLGQGGEKLFF.

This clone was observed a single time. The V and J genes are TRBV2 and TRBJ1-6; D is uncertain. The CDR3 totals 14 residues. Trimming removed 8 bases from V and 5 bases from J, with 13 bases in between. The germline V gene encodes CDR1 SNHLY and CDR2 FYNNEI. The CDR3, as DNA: TGTGCCAGCCGAATCCGGGAAGATAATTCACCCCTCCACTTT. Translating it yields CASRIREDNSPLHF.

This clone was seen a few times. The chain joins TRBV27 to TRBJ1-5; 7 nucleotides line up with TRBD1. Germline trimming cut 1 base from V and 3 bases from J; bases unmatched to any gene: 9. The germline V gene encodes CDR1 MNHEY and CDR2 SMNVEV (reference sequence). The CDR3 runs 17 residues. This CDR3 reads CASSLFGAGGDNQPQHF. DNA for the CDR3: TGTGCCAGCAGTTTATTTGGGGCAGGGGGAGACAATCAGCCCCAGCATTTT.

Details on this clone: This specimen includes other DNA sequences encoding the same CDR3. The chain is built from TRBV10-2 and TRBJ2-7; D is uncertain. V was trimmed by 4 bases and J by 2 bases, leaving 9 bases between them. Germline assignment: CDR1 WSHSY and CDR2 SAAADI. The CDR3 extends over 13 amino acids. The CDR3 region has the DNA TGCGCCAGCAGTGGAGGCAGTCCCTACGAGCAGTACTTC. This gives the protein CASSGGSPYEQYF.

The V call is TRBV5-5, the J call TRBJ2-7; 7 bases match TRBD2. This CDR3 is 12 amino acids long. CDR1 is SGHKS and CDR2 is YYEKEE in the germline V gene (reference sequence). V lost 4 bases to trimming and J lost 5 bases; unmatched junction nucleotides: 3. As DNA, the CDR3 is TGTGCCAGCAGCCGGGGGGAGGACGAGCAGTACTTC. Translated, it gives CASSRGEDEQYF.

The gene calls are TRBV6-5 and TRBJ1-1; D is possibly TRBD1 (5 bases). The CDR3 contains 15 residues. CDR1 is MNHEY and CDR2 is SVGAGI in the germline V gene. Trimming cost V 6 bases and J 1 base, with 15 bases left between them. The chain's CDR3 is CASRWAGRQNTEAFF. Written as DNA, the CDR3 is TGTGCCAGCAGGTGGGCAGGGAGGCAGAACACTGAAGCTTTCTTT.